The 26 T cell receptor beta chains in this list originate from one sample, sequenced in a study of CD8 T cells in ankylosing spondylitis. TCRdb ran MiXCR on the 5' RACE reads and lists one entry per CDR3 protein. Among 310,000 or so distinct CDR3 sequences, 15% to 25% were seen once, and the ten largest hold less than 9.5%. The sequencing sample was made of blood, either unsorted or a sorted T cell fraction (not recorded which). The receptors were sampled from a male donor with ankylosing spondylitis or in good health (not recorded which).

The chain has TRBV12-3 or TRBV12-4 and TRBJ1-2, with a weak D call TRBD1 (6 bases). CDR3 size: 12 residues. The germline V and J ends were trimmed by 6 bases and 5 bases, with 10 bases remaining between them. This CDR3 reads CASSLTGYGYTF. CDR3 bases: TGTGCCAGCAGCCTAACAGGGTATGGCTACACCTTC.

This clonotype was observed at least ten times. This chain connects TRBV20-1 to TRBJ2-3; TRBD2 agrees at 7 bases. Losses at the gene ends were 1 base for V and 6 bases for J; bases not matched to a gene: 10. Germline CDR1 reads DFQATT; CDR2 reads SNEGSKA (reference sequence). CDR3 length: 15 amino acids. CDR3 residues: CSARVPAGTRDTQYF. CDR3 nucleotides: TGCAGTGCTAGAGTGCCAGCGGGAACGAGGGATACGCAGTATTTT.

This clonotype appeared a few times. The chain employs TRBV27 and TRBJ2-1, with D hard to call. The CDR3 has 15 residues. The ends were cut back, 3 bases at V and 0 bases at J, with 9 bases in the middle. From germline, CDR1 is MNHEY and CDR2 SMNVEV (reference sequence). CDR3 in amino acids: CASSFRPNSYNEQFF. The CDR3 bases are TGTGCCAGCAGTTTCAGGCCGAACTCCTACAATGAGCAGTTCTTC.

The V gene is TRBV6-5, the J gene TRBJ2-1; TRBD2 is a possible D gene (6 bases). Looked up from germline, CDR1 is MNHEY and CDR2 is SVGAGI. This CDR3 spans 14 amino acids. V gave up 2 bases and J gave up 6 bases, with 11 bases separating them. Here the CDR3 DNA reads TGTGCCAGCAGTTACGTAGCGGAGGTCAATGAGCAGTTCTTC. Translation: CASSYVAEVNEQFF.

This clonotype was picked up a small number of times. The chain combines TRBV2 with TRBJ1-5; TRBD1 agrees at 8 bases. Germline trimming cut 4 bases from V and 7 bases from J; bases unmatched to any gene: 9. Germline assignment: CDR1 SNHLY and CDR2 FYNNEI. CDR3 size: 15 residues. CDR3 DNA: TGTGCCAGCAGTGGGCCAGGGGGCGTTGGGCAGCCCCAGCATTTT. Amino acids: CASSGPGGVGQPQHF.

The gene calls are TRBV24-1 and TRBJ2-1; 8 positions match TRBD1. The germline V gene encodes CDR1 KGHDR and CDR2 SFDVKD. This CDR3 is built from 13 residues. J gave up 6 bases and V 4 bases, and 1 base lay outside the gene matches. CDR3 sequence (DNA): TGTGCCACCAGTGAGGGGACAGGCAATGAGCAGTTCTTC. Residues: CATSEGTGNEQFF.

The chain links TRBV2 to TRBJ2-5; D is ambiguous. Per germline, CDR1 SNHLY and CDR2 FYNNEI. The V end lost 6 bases, the J end lost 4 bases, and 9 bases lay between the germline ends. The CDR3 has 12 residues. CDR3 DNA: TGTGCCAGCAGCGCGCCCTTAGAGACCCAGTACTTC. Its translation is CASSAPLETQYF.

The V gene is TRBV6-6, the J gene TRBJ2-5; 7 bases align to TRBD1. Germline loops: CDR1 MNHNY, CDR2 SVGAGI (reference sequence). Unmatched junction bases numbered 6, after V lost 7 bases and J lost 4 bases. This CDR3 comprises 13 residues. The CDR3 protein is CASTQGVVETQYF. The CDR3 DNA reads TGTGCCAGCACGCAGGGGGTAGTAGAGACCCAGTACTTC.

This clonotype was counted a single time. This chain uses TRBV28 with TRBJ2-1, with 8 bases aligning to TRBD2. Germline V CDR1 and CDR2: MDHEN, SYDVKM. With V trimmed by 3 bases and J by 12 bases, 10 bases remained unmatched. CDR3 size: 14 residues. The CDR3 sequence is CASSFLSGSGVQFF. CDR3 DNA: TGTGCCAGCAGTTTCCTAAGCGGGAGTGGTGTGCAGTTCTTC.

The V gene is TRBV7-8, the J gene TRBJ2-3; 9 positions agree with TRBD2. The trim removed 5 bases at V and 5 bases at J, leaving 11 bases unmatched. From germline, CDR1 is SGHVS and CDR2 FQNEAQ. CDR3 length equals 16 residues. CDR3 sequence (DNA): TGTGCCAGCAGCAGCACCGGGACTAGCTGGAGAGATACGCAGTATTTT. Its translation is CASSSTGTSWRDTQYF.

This clonotype was counted between two and nine times. The chain has TRBV9 and TRBJ2-2; a possible D gene is TRBD1 (6 bases). Deletions cut 1 base from V and 5 bases from J, with 9 bases between. This CDR3 contains 14 residues. CDR1 and CDR2 (germline): SGDLS, YYNGEE. CDR3 DNA: TGTGCCAGCAGCGTACTGCAGGGGACCGGGGAGCTGTTTTTT. Translating gives CASSVLQGTGELFF.

This clonotype showed up many times. V usage is TRBV5-1 and J usage is TRBJ2-1; 9 positions match TRBD1. The CDR3 runs 15 residues. Germline CDR1 reads SGHRS; CDR2 reads YFSETQ. Trimming took 3 bases from V and 5 from J; bases not matched to a gene: 6. This chain's CDR3 is CASSSLQGADNEQFF. The DNA for the CDR3 is TGCGCCAGCAGCTCATTACAGGGGGCCGACAATGAGCAGTTCTTC.

The rearrangement uses TRBV2 and TRBJ2-7; D may be TRBD1 (6 bases). The CDR3 runs to 12 residues. In germline, CDR1 is SNHLY, CDR2 FYNNEI. Trimming removed 3 bases at V and 13 bases at J, with 16 bases between. CDR3 nucleotides: TGTGCCAGCAGTGAGGGGACACCCCTGCGATACGTC. It yields the protein CASSEGTPLRYV.

The rearrangement links TRBV20-1 to TRBJ2-1; D unclear. The CDR3 totals 14 residues. The V end was cut by 0 bases, the J end by 2 bases, with 8 bases between. Germline V gene lookup returns CDR1 DFQATT and CDR2 SNEGSKA (reference sequence). CDR3 in amino acids: CSARDRLPYNEQFF. The CDR3 DNA reads as TGCAGTGCTAGAGATAGACTTCCCTACAATGAGCAGTTCTTC.

The CDR3 DNA follows: TGCGCCAGCAGAGTCGGGACAGCCCAAGAGACCCAGTACTTC. Protein product: CASRVGTAQETQYF. The chain uses TRBV5-1 and TRBJ2-5, with 7 bases that match TRBD1. From germline, CDR1 is SGHRS and CDR2 YFSETQ. The V segment lost 5 bases and the J segment 1 base; nucleotides outside the gene matches: 5. This CDR3 is built from 14 residues.

The chain employs TRBV19 and TRBJ2-2; D possibly corresponds to TRBD2 (5 bases). The CDR3 has 11 residues. The germline gives CDR1 LNHDA, CDR2 SQIVND (reference sequence). V was cut by 7 bases and J by 7 bases, with 7 bases left in between. The CDR3 is CASNEGGELFF. The CDR3 coding sequence is TGTGCCAGTAATGAGGGCGGGGAGCTGTTTTTT.

The CDR3: CASSGGGRENIQYF. CDR3 coding DNA: TGCGCCAGCAGCGGCGGAGGTCGGGAAAACATTCAGTACTTC. V is TRBV5-1 and J is TRBJ2-4; perhaps TRBD2 as D (5 bases). In germline, CDR1 is SGHRS, CDR2 YFSETQ. CDR3 length: 14 amino acids. V was trimmed by 4 bases and J by 5 bases, leaving 13 bases between them.

CDR3 DNA: TGCAGTGCTAGAGGCGGGTCCGGGAACAATGAGCAGTTCTTC. Its protein product is CSARGGSGNNEQFF. The genes are TRBV20-1 and TRBJ2-1, with a possible D match to TRBD2 (5 bases). Trimming took 1 base from V and 5 from J, leaving 12 bases between them. The germline gives CDR1 DFQATT, CDR2 SNEGSKA (reference sequence). This CDR3 has 14 amino acids.

The V and J genes are TRBV12-3 or TRBV12-4 and TRBJ2-5; 7 bases line up with TRBD2. The CDR3 extends over 13 amino acids. Losses at the gene ends were 6 bases for V and 0 bases for J; bases not matched to a gene: 1. The CDR3: CASRGTNQETQYF. CDR3 DNA: TGTGCCAGCAGGGGGACTAACCAAGAGACCCAGTACTTC.

This clonotype was observed a handful of times. The chain carries TRBV9 and TRBJ2-5; possibly TRBD2 for D (5 bases). CDR3 length equals 13 residues. The V gene's germline CDR1 is SGDLS and CDR2 YYNGEE. V was cut by 4 bases and J by 5 bases, with 12 bases left in between. CDR3 sequence: CASSTAQRETQYF. The CDR3 DNA sequence: TGTGCCAGCAGCACAGCACAGCGGGAGACCCAGTACTTC. The full variable domain, with the rest looked up from reference TRBV9 and TRBJ2-5, is DSGVTQTPKHLITATGQRVTLRCSPRSGDLSVYWYQQSLDQGLQFLIQYYNGEERAKGNILERFSAQQFPDLHSELNLSSLELGDSALYFCASSTAQRETQYFGPGTRLLVL.

A few counts support this clonotype. The chain recombines TRBV28 with TRBJ2-7, with TRBD2 identical over 7 bases. There are 14 residues in the CDR3. From germline, CDR1 is MDHEN and CDR2 SYDVKM. Losses at the gene ends were 4 bases for V and 3 bases for J; bases not matched to a gene: 6. The CDR3 nucleotides are TGTGCCAGCAGTTCCCCAGCGGGGAGCTACGAGCAGTACGTC. Amino acids: CASSSPAGSYEQYV.

This clonotype turned up a few times. The chain uses TRBV11-2 and TRBJ2-2; TRBD2 matches at 11 bases. V dropped 5 bases and J dropped 0; count of bases not matched to a gene: 5. From germline, CDR1 is SGHAT and CDR2 FQNNGV. This CDR3 has 17 residues. The CDR3 DNA follows: TGTGCCAGCAGCCTGACTAGCGGGGCAGCGAACACCGGGGAGCTGTTTTTT. Translating gives CASSLTSGAANTGELFF.

This clonotype was observed many times. The chain couples TRBV7-6 to TRBJ2-1, with D possibly matching TRBD2 (5 bases). The V gene lost 6 bases and the J gene lost 2 bases, with 23 bases spanning the gap. The CDR3 loop spans 18 amino acids. The germline V gene has CDR1 SGHVS and CDR2 FNYEAQ. DNA of the CDR3: TGTGCCAGCAGACAAAGCACCTTGGGAGACAACACCTACAATGAGCAGTTCTTC. Translating it yields CASRQSTLGDNTYNEQFF.

This clonotype was seen repeatedly, ten times or more. This chain links TRBV20-1 with TRBJ1-5; D remains unclear. V gave up 5 bases and J gave up 7 bases, with 24 bases separating them. Germline V lookup: CDR1 DFQATT, CDR2 SNEGSKA (reference sequence). The CDR3 is 16 amino acids. Here the CDR3 reads CSAATFEVRREQPQHF. CDR3 DNA sequence: TGCAGTGCTGCGACCTTCGAGGTACGACGGGAACAGCCCCAGCATTTT.

This clonotype was seen ten or more times. The chain is built from TRBV5-1 and TRBJ2-3; no firm D call. The V and J ends lost 7 bases and 6 bases respectively, with 12 bases between them. The germline CDR1 and CDR2 sequences are SGHRS and YFSETQ. This CDR3 is built from 12 residues. Here the CDR3 reads CASARVGDTQYF. The DNA of the CDR3 is TGCGCCAGCGCTCGGGTCGGGGATACGCAGTATTTT.

This clonotype was detected only a few times. This rearrangement joins TRBV5-1 to TRBJ2-5; D unresolved. The V gene's germline CDR1 is SGHRS and CDR2 YFSETQ. The CDR3 extends over 13 amino acids. Trimming took 3 bases from V and 0 from J, leaving 6 bases between them. The CDR3 nucleotides read TGCGCCAGCAGCTCAACGGACCAAGAGACCCAGTACTTC. It specifies CASSSTDQETQYF.